A single sample gave rise to the 28 T cell receptor beta chains below, sequenced in a study of control samples from healthy donors and cancer patients. TCRdb's copy holds only in-frame clones and misses some; the assay was immunoSEQ multiplex PCR. The data contain under 150,000 clones, about nine tenths of them singletons. The specimen sequenced was blood. Receptor source: a man aged 25-40 years in good health.

The chain couples TRBV11-2 to TRBJ2-7; TRBD2 agrees at 13 bases. The CDR3 length is 18 residues. Germline V lookup: CDR1 SGHAT, CDR2 FQNNGV. With V trimmed by 3 bases and J by 3 bases, 11 bases remained unmatched. The CDR3 DNA sequence: TGTGCCAGCAGCTTCCGACTAGCGGGGGGCCGGGGCCTCTACGAGCAGTACTTC. This codes for CASSFRLAGGRGLYEQYF.

This rearrangement joins TRBV2 to TRBJ1-5; maybe TRBD1 (6 bases). V shed 3 bases and J shed 6 bases, with 15 bases lying between them. The CDR3 has 15 residues. From germline, CDR1 is SNHLY and CDR2 FYNNEI. CDR3: CASSDGGGDIQPQHF. CDR3 in DNA: TGTGCCAGCAGTGACGGTGGAGGGGACATTCAGCCCCAGCATTTT.

The genes are TRBV18 and TRBJ1-1; D not resolved. This CDR3 comprises 13 residues. Germline loops: CDR1 KGHSH, CDR2 LQKENI. Trimming cost V 2 bases and J 1 base, with 5 bases left between them. The CDR3 coding sequence is TGTGCCAGCTCACCAAACAGGAACACTGAAGCTTTCTTT. This sequence encodes CASSPNRNTEAFF.

The J gene is TRBJ2-1, the V gene TRBV24-1; a weak D match, TRBD1 (5 bases). The V gene lost 7 bases and the J gene lost 3 bases, with 9 bases spanning the gap. Per germline, CDR1 KGHDR and CDR2 SFDVKD. CDR3 size: 13 residues. The CDR3 coding sequence is TGTGCCACCAGGGACACTCTCTACAATGAGCAGTTCTTC. It specifies CATRDTLYNEQFF.

The rearrangement joins TRBV5-5 to TRBJ2-1; 8 positions agree with TRBD2. Germline V CDR1 and CDR2: SGHKS, YYEKEE (reference sequence). The CDR3 runs to 14 residues. J gave up 6 bases and V 3 bases, and 5 bases lay outside the gene matches. The CDR3 sequence: CASSWGLDLNEQFF. The CDR3 DNA follows: TGTGCCAGCAGCTGGGGACTAGACCTCAATGAGCAGTTCTTC.

V gene TRBV19 combines with J gene TRBJ1-5; maybe TRBD1 (6 bases). CDR3 length equals 15 residues. With 3 bases removed from V and 2 bases from J, the gap between germline ends came to 11 bases. CDR1 and CDR2 (germline): LNHDA, SQIVND (reference sequence). CDR3 amino acids: CASSIQGPGNQPQHF. The CDR3 nucleotides are TGTGCCAGTAGTATCCAGGGGCCCGGCAATCAGCCCCAGCATTTT. Full variable domain (missing parts from reference TRBV19 and TRBJ1-5): DGGITQSPKYLFRKEGQNVTLSCEQNLNHDAMYWYRQDPGQGLRLIYYSQIVNDFQKGDIAEGYSVSREKKESFPLTVTSAQKNPTAFYLCASSIQGPGNQPQHFGDGTRLSIL.

This chain uses TRBV6-2 or TRBV6-3 with TRBJ1-2; D is possibly TRBD1 (5 bases). The CDR3 totals 14 residues. V lost 4 bases and J lost 8, with 17 bases in between. Germline CDR1 is MNHEY and CDR2 is SVGEGT. CDR3 sequence reads: CASSLDNTWRGYTF. In nucleotides, the CDR3 is TGTGCCAGCAGTTTGGACAATACGTGGCGCGGCTACACCTTC.

The J gene is TRBJ2-2, the V gene TRBV4-3; unclear D gene. Between the trimmed V and J ends, which lost 0 bases and 4 bases, there was a span of 9 bases. CDR3 length: 15 residues. CDR1 and CDR2 from the germline V gene are LGHNA and YSLEER. CDR3: CASSQDTRSTGELFF. The CDR3 bases are TGCGCCAGCAGCCAAGACACCAGGAGCACCGGGGAGCTGTTTTTT.

The sample holds one count of this clone. The chain employs TRBV15 and TRBJ2-5; TRBD1 or TRBD2 may be the D gene (5 bases each). V was clipped by 7 bases and J by 5 bases, with 14 bases between them. The CDR3 is made up of 13 amino acids. CDR1 is LNHNV, CDR2 YYDKDF, per germline (reference sequence). This chain's CDR3 is CATTGRVSETQYF. CDR3 sequence (DNA): TGTGCCACCACGGGACGGGTCTCGGAGACCCAGTACTTC.

V and J are TRBV5-4 and TRBJ2-5; TRBD1 matches at 10 bases. Trimming took 3 bases from V and 5 from J; bases not matched to a gene: 1. Germline CDR1 SGHNT, CDR2 YYREEE (reference sequence). This CDR3 has 13 amino acids. The CDR3 bases are TGTGCCAGCAGCTCGGGACAGGGGGAGACCCAGTACTTC. It is translated as CASSSGQGETQYF.

This clone was counted once. The chain uses TRBV5-1 and TRBJ2-3; D may match TRBD1 or TRBD2 (5 bases each). Germline V CDR1 and CDR2: SGHRS, YFSETQ. The V end lost 7 bases, the J end lost 3 bases, and 15 bases lay between the germline ends. CDR3 length: 14 amino acids. The CDR3 DNA reads TGCGCCAGCCGAGACAGCGGCCAAACAGATACGCAGTATTTT. This encodes CASRDSGQTDTQYF.

The chain employs TRBV3-1 (or the pseudogene TRBV3-2) and TRBJ1-1; D is unclear. There are 13 residues in the CDR3. CDR1 is LGHDT, CDR2 YNNKEL, per germline (reference sequence). The V and J ends lost 5 bases and 7 bases respectively, with 14 bases between them. In DNA, the CDR3 is TGTGCCAGCAGCGTCCGCCTATTCGTTGAAGCTTTCTTT. This gives the protein CASSVRLFVEAFF.

The rearrangement links TRBV2 to TRBJ1-5, with 8 bases fitting TRBD1. Germline-derived CDR1 and CDR2 are SNHLY and FYNNEI. Trimming cost V 5 bases and J 3 bases; bases outside gene matches: 6. The CDR3 runs 15 residues. CDR3 sequence reads: CASSHRGQANQPQHF. CDR3 in DNA: TGTGCCAGCAGTCACCGGGGACAGGCCAATCAGCCCCAGCATTTT. The variable domain in full, completed from reference TRBV2 and TRBJ1-5, reads EPEVTQTPSHQVTQMGQEVILRCVPISNHLYFYWYRQILGQKVEFLVSFYNNEISEKSEIFDDQFSVERPDGSNFTLKIRSTKLEDSAMYFCASSHRGQANQPQHFGDGTRLSIL.

This rearrangement joins TRBV19 to TRBJ2-7, with TRBD1 identical over 8 bases. V shed 3 bases, J shed 6 bases, and the junction held 7 bases outside the gene matches. This CDR3 comprises 14 residues. The V gene's germline CDR1 is LNHDA and CDR2 SQIVND (reference sequence). The CDR3 region is CASSMGQGAGEQYF. CDR3 nucleotide sequence: TGTGCCAGTAGTATGGGGCAGGGGGCCGGCGAGCAGTACTTC.

Here the CDR3 reads CAWDYLGGSEQFF. In DNA form, the CDR3 reads TGTGCCTGGGACTACTTGGGAGGGAGTGAGCAGTTCTTC. The genes are TRBV30 and TRBJ2-1; 7 positions match TRBD2. The junction had 10 bases not matched to a gene; V was cut back by 5 bases and J by 9 bases. CDR3 length equals 13 residues. Germline-derived CDR1 and CDR2 are GTSNPN and SVGIG (reference sequence).

The gene calls are TRBV5-6 and TRBJ2-3; 8 nucleotides agree with TRBD2. The CDR3 covers 17 residues. With 5 bases clipped from V and 1 base from J, the junction kept 12 bases outside the gene matches. Germline lookup yields CDR1 SGHDT and CDR2 YYEEEE. The CDR3 DNA reads as TGTGCCAGCAGTTCTCCGGGACTAGGGTTCGGCACAGATACGCAGTATTTT. Translated, it gives CASSSPGLGFGTDTQYF.

This clone was seen only a few times. J is TRBJ1-4 and V is TRBV29-1; a weak D match, TRBD1 (5 bases). Germline assignment: CDR1 SQVTM and CDR2 ANQGSEA. The V end was cut by 6 bases, the J end by 7 bases, with 18 bases between. The length of the CDR3 is 14 residues. The DNA of the CDR3 is TGCAGCGTAACAGACAGCTTGGGGGGTGAAAAACTGTTTTTT. Its translation is CSVTDSLGGEKLFF.

The V and J genes are TRBV10-3 and TRBJ1-4; D is unclear. This CDR3 spans 15 amino acids. Germline V gene lookup returns CDR1 ENHRY and CDR2 SYGVKD. The ends were cut back, 2 bases at V and 2 bases at J, with 9 bases in the middle. CDR3: CAISERIATNEKLFF. CDR3 nucleotide sequence: TGTGCCATCAGTGAGAGGATAGCGACTAATGAAAAACTGTTTTTT.

This chain connects TRBV4-1 to TRBJ2-7, with TRBD2 identical over 7 bases. The CDR3 sequence is 16 residues long. With 1 base clipped from V and 7 bases from J, the junction kept 13 bases outside the gene matches. CDR1 and CDR2 (germline): MGHRA, YSYEKL. CDR3 residues: CASSQGPGTTPGEQYF. The DNA for the CDR3 is TGCGCCAGCAGCCAAGGGCCCGGGACTACACCCGGGGAGCAGTACTTC.

The V gene is TRBV7-9, the J gene TRBJ2-1, with D maybe TRBD1 (6 bases). Germline V gene lookup returns CDR1 SEHNR and CDR2 FQNEAQ (reference sequence). Between the trimmed V and J ends, which lost 4 bases and 5 bases, there was a span of 12 bases. The CDR3 sequence is 14 residues long. CDR3 sequence reads: CASSSGQSNNEQFF. The CDR3 DNA follows: TGTGCCAGCAGCTCCGGACAGTCCAACAATGAGCAGTTCTTC.

V gene TRBV18 combines with J gene TRBJ2-2; the D is unclear. This CDR3 contains 12 residues. CDR1 is KGHSH and CDR2 is LQKENI in the germline V gene. V lost 2 bases, J lost 3 bases, and 1 base lay in between. This CDR3 reads CASSPDTGELFF. CDR3 DNA sequence: TGTGCCAGCTCACCAGACACCGGGGAGCTGTTTTTT.

The chain has TRBV7-3 and TRBJ2-7; D is unclear. The CDR3 covers 15 residues. Per germline, CDR1 SGHTA and CDR2 FQGTGA. V lost 3 bases to trimming and J lost 0 bases, with 12 bases between them. The CDR3 here is CASSFASAASYEQYF. The CDR3 region has the DNA TGTGCCAGCAGCTTTGCGTCGGCCGCCTCCTACGAGCAGTACTTC.

In the case of this clone: This sample includes further DNA sequences coding for the same CDR3. The chain employs TRBV15 and TRBJ2-7; D uncertain. CDR1 is LNHNV, CDR2 YYDKDF, per germline (reference sequence). The V gene lost 0 bases and the J gene lost 0 bases, with 3 bases spanning the gap. CDR3 length: 13 amino acids. This CDR3 is CATSREDSYEQYF. The CDR3 DNA follows: TGTGCCACCAGCAGAGAGGACTCCTACGAGCAGTACTTC.

V gene TRBV6-6 combines with J gene TRBJ1-1; D unclear. V lost 6 bases and J lost 0, with 5 bases in between. Germline lookup yields CDR1 MNHNY and CDR2 SVGAGI (reference sequence). The CDR3 spans 12 residues. The CDR3 coding sequence is TGTGCCAGCAGGGGGATGAACACTGAAGCTTTCTTT. Its translation is CASRGMNTEAFF.

The rearrangement uses TRBV24-1 and TRBJ1-2; no reliable D call. Per the germline V gene, CDR1 is KGHDR and CDR2 is SFDVKD. The CDR3 length is 14 residues. V was clipped by 5 bases and J by 2 bases, with 11 bases between them. CDR3 bases: TGTGCCACCAGTGGTGCCCGCTACAACTATGGCTACACCTTC. Translated, it gives CATSGARYNYGYTF.

The V gene is TRBV5-1, the J gene TRBJ2-5; D perhaps matches TRBD1 (5 bases). CDR1 SGHRS and CDR2 YFSETQ come from the germline V gene. Trimming shortened V by 1 base and J by 4 bases, and 11 bases separated the two germline ends. The CDR3 runs to 14 residues. CDR3 amino acids: CASSLWQGAETQYF. CDR3 DNA: TGCGCCAGCAGCTTGTGGCAGGGTGCAGAGACCCAGTACTTC.

The count of this clone is one. The J gene is TRBJ1-1, the V gene TRBV6-2 or TRBV6-3; D possibly corresponds to TRBD1 (5 bases). Germline loops: CDR1 MNHEY, CDR2 SVGEGT. The CDR3 has 13 residues. Trimming took 5 bases from V and 1 from J, leaving 8 bases between them. CDR3 region: CASSLTGNTEAFF. In nucleotides, the CDR3 is TGTGCCAGCAGTCTAACAGGGAACACTGAAGCTTTCTTT.

This clone was counted ten times or more. The genes are TRBV19 and TRBJ2-1; the match to TRBD2 covers 8 bases. Germline assignment: CDR1 LNHDA and CDR2 SQIVND (reference sequence). V lost 1 base, J lost 6 bases, and 5 bases stayed unmatched. The CDR3 totals 15 residues. CDR3 in DNA: TGTGCCAGTAGTATAGCCCTCGGGGGGGGCAATGAGCAGTTCTTC. It is translated as CASSIALGGGNEQFF.